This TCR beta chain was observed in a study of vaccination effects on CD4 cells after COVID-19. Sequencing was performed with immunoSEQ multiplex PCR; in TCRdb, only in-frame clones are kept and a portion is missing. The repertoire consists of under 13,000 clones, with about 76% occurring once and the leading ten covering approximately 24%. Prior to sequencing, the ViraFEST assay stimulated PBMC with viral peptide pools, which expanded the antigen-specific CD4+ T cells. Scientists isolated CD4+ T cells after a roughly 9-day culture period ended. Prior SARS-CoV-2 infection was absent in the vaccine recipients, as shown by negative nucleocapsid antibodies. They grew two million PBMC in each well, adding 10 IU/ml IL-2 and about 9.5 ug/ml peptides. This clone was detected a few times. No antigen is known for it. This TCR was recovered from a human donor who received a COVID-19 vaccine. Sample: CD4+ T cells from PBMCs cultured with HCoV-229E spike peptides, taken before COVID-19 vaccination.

In DNA, the CDR3 is TGTGCCAGCAGCCAAGGACTAGCGGGGGCAGATACGCAGTATTTT. Translating gives CASSQGLAGADTQYF. This rearrangement joins TRBV14 to TRBJ2-3, with TRBD2 matching 12 bases. V lost 1 base to trimming and J lost 4 bases; unmatched junction nucleotides: 0. The CDR3 runs 15 residues. The germline V gene encodes CDR1 SGHDN and CDR2 FVKESK.